These 24 T cell receptor beta chains originate from one sample sequenced in a study of T-cell reconstitution after alpha-beta-depleted transplantation in children. Preparation of the TCRbeta library used unique molecular identifiers. TCRdb itself ran the PCR reads through MiXCR, one entry per CDR3 protein. This sample carries some 290,000 distinct CDR3 sequences, 20% to 30% of them seen once, and the ten largest clones take roughly 9.7%. The sample here was PBMCs, mostly from graft donor cells, taken 180 days after TCRalphabeta/CD19-depleted stem cell transplant. All receptors derive from a male patient between 10 and 17 years old who had a stem cell transplant for acute lymphoblastic leukemia, so the T cells may come from the graft donor.

The sample holds a few counts of this clonotype. The chain links TRBV5-1 to TRBJ1-1; D is uncertain. Germline assignment: CDR1 SGHRS and CDR2 YFSETQ. The CDR3 extends over 16 amino acids. Trimming pared 0 bases from V and 0 bases from J, leaving 12 bases between. CDR3 sequence: CASSLGGVSMNTEAFF. The CDR3 nucleotides read TGCGCCAGCAGCTTGGGAGGAGTATCCATGAACACTGAAGCTTTCTTT.

This clonotype was counted between two and nine times. This chain connects TRBV5-1 to TRBJ2-7; 9 bases are shared with TRBD1. The CDR3 is 16 amino acids. Germline trimming cut 0 bases from V and 5 bases from J; bases unmatched to any gene: 9. CDR1 and CDR2 from the germline V gene are SGHRS and YFSETQ. The CDR3 coding sequence is TGCGCCAGCAGCTTGGCCGGGACAGGGCGGGTCGACGAGCAGTACTTC. As protein: CASSLAGTGRVDEQYF. Supplemented by reference TRBV5-1 and TRBJ2-7, the full variable domain reads KAGVTQTPRYLIKTRGQQVTLSCSPISGHRSVSWYQQTPGQGLQFLFEYFSETQRNKGNFPGRFSGRQFSNSRSEMNVSTLELGDSALYLCASSLAGTGRVDEQYFGPGTRLTVT.

This clonotype occurred a few times. V gene TRBV12-3 or TRBV12-4 combines with J gene TRBJ2-3, with D hard to call. The CDR3 length is 15 residues. V shed 0 bases and J shed 2 bases, with 9 bases lying between them. This CDR3 is CASSLARTYTDTQYF. CDR3 DNA: TGTGCCAGCAGTTTAGCTAGGACCTACACAGATACGCAGTATTTT.

This chain links TRBV7-3 with TRBJ2-4, with D perhaps matching TRBD1 (6 bases). V was trimmed by 4 bases and J by 0 bases, leaving 19 bases between them. The CDR3 is 18 residues long. CDR1 is SGHTA, CDR2 FQGTGA, per germline. This CDR3 reads CASSSPDSLTIAKNIQYF. CDR3 bases: TGTGCCAGCAGCTCCCCGGACAGCCTCACAATAGCCAAAAACATTCAGTACTTC.

V and J are TRBV2 and TRBJ2-5, with D perhaps matching TRBD1 or TRBD2 (5 bases each). In germline, CDR1 is SNHLY, CDR2 FYNNEI. This CDR3 is 13 amino acids long. V was trimmed by 6 bases and J by 4 bases, leaving 12 bases between them. CDR3 nucleotides: TGTGCCAGCAGGAGGGACCCCGGAGAGACCCAGTACTTC. The encoded protein is CASRRDPGETQYF.

This clonotype was counted between two and nine times. The chain uses TRBV3-1 and TRBJ1-1; D unclear. V lost 5 bases to trimming and J lost 1 base, with 11 bases between them. This CDR3 is 14 amino acids long. CDR1 and CDR2 from the germline V gene are LGHDT and YNNKEL (reference sequence). Here the CDR3 DNA reads TGTGCCAGCAGCGGTACCGTCACGAACACTGAAGCTTTCTTT. Protein sequence: CASSGTVTNTEAFF.

This clonotype showed up just a few times. J is TRBJ1-3 and V is TRBV20-1, with D hard to call. The CDR3 spans 16 residues. V lost 3 bases, J lost 0 bases, and 15 bases lay in between. Germline CDR1 and CDR2: DFQATT and SNEGSKA (reference sequence). The CDR3 here is CSASRPDGNSGNTIYF. The DNA of the CDR3 is TGCAGTGCTAGCCGCCCGGACGGCAACTCTGGAAACACCATATATTTT.

Here the CDR3 DNA reads TGCAGTGCTAGCTCGATTCCATATGGCTACACCTTC. Amino acids: CSASSIPYGYTF. The chain links TRBV20-1 to TRBJ1-2; D gene uncertain. Deletions cut 3 bases from V and 5 bases from J, with 10 bases between. The CDR3 sequence is 12 residues long. Germline V gene data show CDR1 as DFQATT and CDR2 as SNEGSKA (reference sequence).

The chain couples TRBV7-8 to TRBJ2-3; D may be TRBD1 (7 bases). This CDR3 spans 15 amino acids. CDR1 is SGHVS, CDR2 FQNEAQ, per germline. V was clipped by 5 bases and J by 7 bases, with 19 bases between them. In DNA, the CDR3 is TGTGCCAGCAGCGAACAGGGGAGGATCGGCTATACGCAGTATTTT. Residues: CASSEQGRIGYTQYF. Full variable domain (outside the CDR3, taken from reference TRBV7-8 and TRBJ2-3): GAGVSQSPRYKVAKRGQDVALRCDPISGHVSLFWYQQALGQGPEFLTYFQNEAQLDKSGLPSDRFFAERPEGSVSTLKIQRTQQEDSAVYLCASSEQGRIGYTQYFGPGTRLTVL.

The V and J genes are TRBV4-1 and TRBJ2-3; D tentatively reads TRBD1 or TRBD2 (5 bases each). The CDR3 covers 13 residues. The germline CDR1 and CDR2 sequences are MGHRA and YSYEKL. V gave up 1 base and J gave up 8 bases, with 10 bases separating them. The CDR3 reads CASSQAGPGTQYF. CDR3 coding DNA: TGCGCCAGCAGCCAAGCGGGACCGGGTACGCAGTATTTT.

V is TRBV7-6 and J is TRBJ1-6, with 9 bases matching TRBD1. After removal of 4 bases from V and 8 bases from J, the junction contained 12 bases not matched to a gene. The CDR3 is 17 residues long. The germline CDR1 and CDR2 sequences are SGHVS and FNYEAQ. The CDR3 region has the DNA TGTGCCAGCAGCTCCGATATTCCGGGGACAGGGTATTCACCCCTCCACTTT. This translates into CASSSDIPGTGYSPLHF. Based on the CDR3 plus reference TRBV7-6 and TRBJ1-6, the full variable domain is GAGVSQSPRYKVTKRGQDVALRCDPISGHVSLYWYRQALGQGPEFLTYFNYEAQQDKSGLPNDRFSAERPEGSISTLTIQRTEQRDSAMYRCASSSDIPGTGYSPLHFGNGTRLTVT.

The CDR3 sequence: CASSQPWTQSSYEQYF. CDR3 DNA: TGCGCCAGCAGCCAACCTTGGACGCAGAGCTCCTACGAGCAGTACTTC. The gene calls are TRBV4-1 and TRBJ2-7; D gene ambiguous. V was pared by 2 bases and J by 0 bases, with 14 bases between. Germline V CDR1 and CDR2: MGHRA, YSYEKL. The CDR3 is made up of 16 amino acids.

With regard to this clonotype: A much larger clone lies a single base off, so this may be a read error. The J gene is TRBJ2-4, the V gene TRBV5-1; a weak D match, TRBD2 (5 bases). Germline V lookup: CDR1 SGHRS, CDR2 YFSETQ. This CDR3 has 18 amino acids. The CDR3 coding sequence is TGCGCCCGCAGCTTGGGAGAGGGAAGGGCTGCGGCCAAAAACATTCAGTACTTC. Its translation: CARSLGEGRAAAKNIQYF.

With respect to this clonotype: Relative to the germline gene, one junction end is altered; a read error may explain this. The rearrangement uses TRBV12-3 or TRBV12-4 and TRBJ1-5; TRBD1 might be the D (6 bases). CDR3 length: 13 amino acids. CDR3 nucleotide sequence: TGTGCCTGCAGTCGGACAGCGAATCAGCCCCAGCATTTT. This codes for CACSRTANQPQHF.

This clonotype was detected a few times. The chain joins TRBV27 to TRBJ2-4, with 9 bases fitting TRBD1. In germline, CDR1 is MNHEY, CDR2 SMNVEV (reference sequence). V shed 4 bases and J 8 bases; nucleotides not matched to a gene: 12. The CDR3 spans 16 residues. CDR3: CASSSIRGQGLHIQYF. CDR3 sequence (DNA): TGTGCCAGCAGTTCAATTCGAGGACAGGGGCTACACATTCAGTACTTC.

This clonotype was recorded a few times. The chain is built from TRBV6-5 and TRBJ2-2, with D possibly being TRBD1 (5 bases). This CDR3 is 15 amino acids long. V dropped 2 bases and J dropped 7 bases, with 14 bases sitting between them. The germline V gene encodes CDR1 MNHEY and CDR2 SVGAGI. CDR3 nucleotide sequence: TGTGCCAGCAGTTACGACTCAGGGTCGGGCGGGGAGCTGTTTTTT. The encoded protein is CASSYDSGSGGELFF.

This clonotype has just a few counts. This chain links TRBV5-6 with TRBJ2-1; D is perhaps TRBD2 (5 bases). CDR1 is SGHDT and CDR2 is YYEEEE in the germline V gene. There are 13 residues in the CDR3. The V and J ends lost 1 base and 12 bases respectively, with 14 bases between them. CDR3 DNA sequence: TGTGCCAGCAGCTTGTCATTCCCAGGAGGGCAGTTCTTC. This sequence encodes CASSLSFPGGQFF.

This clonotype was detected a few times. The gene calls are TRBV5-1 and TRBJ2-7, with D hard to call. CDR3 length: 15 residues. Trimming pared 1 base from V and 6 bases from J, leaving 17 bases between. Germline loops: CDR1 SGHRS, CDR2 YFSETQ. The CDR3 DNA reads as TGCGCCAGCAGCTTGATGTCCAGCCTCGGGTCCGAGCAGTACTTC. Its translation is CASSLMSSLGSEQYF.

This sequence joins TRBV28 and TRBJ2-7, with D perhaps matching TRBD2 (5 bases). CDR1 is MDHEN and CDR2 is SYDVKM in the germline V gene. This CDR3 region has 14 residues. The germline V and J ends were trimmed by 3 bases and 2 bases, with 11 bases remaining between them. The CDR3 spells CASSFSWGAYEQYF. DNA of the CDR3: TGTGCCAGCAGTTTCAGTTGGGGAGCCTACGAGCAGTACTTC. The full variable domain, its missing parts supplied by reference TRBV28 and TRBJ2-7, is DVKVTQSSRYLVKRTGEKVFLECVQDMDHENMFWYRQDPGLGLRLIYFSYDVKMKEKGDIPEGYSVSREKKERFSLILESASTNQTSMYLCASSFSWGAYEQYFGPGTRLTVT.

This clonotype was counted a few times. This sequence joins TRBV27 and TRBJ2-1, with 8 bases lining up with TRBD1. With V trimmed by 7 bases and J by 5 bases, 4 bases remained unmatched. Germline V gene data show CDR1 as MNHEY and CDR2 as SMNVEV (reference sequence). CDR3 length: 13 residues. The CDR3 DNA reads TGTGCCAGCACCTGGGACAGGAACAATGAGCAGTTCTTC. It specifies CASTWDRNNEQFF.

This clonotype has only a few counts. The chain combines TRBV24-1 with TRBJ2-1, with 9 bases fitting TRBD2. Germline V gives CDR1 KGHDR, CDR2 SFDVKD. Trimming cost V 0 bases and J 6 bases; bases outside gene matches: 5. The CDR3 runs to 16 residues. The CDR3 sequence is CATSDLGGRALNEQFF. As DNA, the CDR3 is TGTGCCACCAGTGATTTGGGCGGGAGGGCCCTCAATGAGCAGTTCTTC.

The genes are TRBV20-1 and TRBJ2-7; D remains ambiguous. This CDR3 contains 11 residues. V lost 6 bases and J 3 bases, leaving 9 bases between the germline ends. CDR1 is DFQATT, CDR2 SNEGSKA, per germline (reference sequence). The CDR3 region is CSAASSYEQYF. The CDR3 DNA reads TGCAGTGCCGCCAGCAGCTACGAGCAGTACTTC.

This clonotype occurred a few times. The V call is TRBV5-1, the J call TRBJ2-1, with 11 bases identical to TRBD1. The length of the CDR3 is 15 residues. Trimming cost V 4 bases and J 7 bases; bases outside gene matches: 7. Looked up from germline, CDR1 is SGHRS and CDR2 is YFSETQ. DNA for the CDR3: TGCGCCAGCAGCCTCCGGGACAGGGGGGATAATGAGCAGTTCTTC. Encoded protein: CASSLRDRGDNEQFF.

This clonotype occurred a few times. The rearrangement uses TRBV20-1 and TRBJ1-1; D uncertain. This CDR3 has 14 amino acids. Trimming left V 1 base short and J 6 bases short, with 15 bases between. Germline V gene data show CDR1 as DFQATT and CDR2 as SNEGSKA (reference sequence). The CDR3 nucleotides are TGCAGTGCTAGAGTGTACGAGTATCGCGCTGAAGCTTTCTTT. Protein product: CSARVYEYRAEAFF.